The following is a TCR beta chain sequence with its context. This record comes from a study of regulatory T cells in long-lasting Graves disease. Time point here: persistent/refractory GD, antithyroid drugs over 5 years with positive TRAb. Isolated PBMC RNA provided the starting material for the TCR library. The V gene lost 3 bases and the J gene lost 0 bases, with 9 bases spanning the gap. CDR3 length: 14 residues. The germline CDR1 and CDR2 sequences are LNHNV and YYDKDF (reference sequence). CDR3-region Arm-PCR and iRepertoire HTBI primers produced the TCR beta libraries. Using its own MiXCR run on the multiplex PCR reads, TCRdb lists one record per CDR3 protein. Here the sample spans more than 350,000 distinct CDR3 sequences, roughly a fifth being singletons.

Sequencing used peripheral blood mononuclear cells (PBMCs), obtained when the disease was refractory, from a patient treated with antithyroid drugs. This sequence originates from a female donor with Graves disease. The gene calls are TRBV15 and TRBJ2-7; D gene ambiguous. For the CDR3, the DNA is TGTGCCACCAGCAGCCCAGGTCACTCCTACGAGCAGTACTTC. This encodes CATSSPGHSYEQYF.